The 13 T cell receptor beta chains given below trace back to one sample, sequenced in a study of blood T cell repertoires in COVID-19. Libraries were prepared by immunoSEQ multiplex PCR; TCRdb keeps only in-frame clonotypes and omits some of them. Of roughly 50,000 clones in the sample, 90% are singletons; the top ten hold approximately 4.9%. Sequencing was carried out using peripheral blood. The receptors stem from a man in his 70s with acute or convalescent COVID-19.

This clone was picked up one time. V and J are TRBV28 and TRBJ1-1; 7 nucleotides align to TRBD1. In germline, CDR1 is MDHEN, CDR2 SYDVKM. The CDR3 has 14 amino acids. Trimming at V came to 5 bases and at J to 5 bases, leaving 8 bases not matched to a gene. CDR3 nucleotides: TGTGCCAGCAGTGAAACAGGGGTGGGAACTGAAGCTTTCTTT. Amino acid sequence: CASSETGVGTEAFF.

This chain joins TRBV5-4 and TRBJ2-7; 8 nucleotides agree with TRBD1. J gave up 0 bases and V 3 bases, and 2 bases lay outside the gene matches. The V gene's germline CDR1 is SGHNT and CDR2 YYREEE (reference sequence). The CDR3 extends over 14 amino acids. The CDR3 reads CASSWDRSSYEQYF. CDR3 sequence (DNA): TGTGCCAGCAGCTGGGACAGGAGCTCCTACGAGCAGTACTTC.

This chain uses TRBV4-3 with TRBJ1-1; 9 bases agree with TRBD1. Germline CDR1 is LGHNA and CDR2 is YSLEER. The junction had 13 bases not matched to a gene; V was cut back by 1 base and J by 7 bases. This CDR3 is built from 17 residues. The CDR3 here is CASSQGPPTGGGIEAFF. The CDR3 DNA sequence: TGCGCCAGCAGCCAAGGCCCCCCGACAGGGGGTGGTATTGAAGCTTTCTTT.

The J gene is TRBJ2-7, the V gene TRBV4-2; 7 bases line up with TRBD1. Germline-derived CDR1 and CDR2 are LGHNA and YNFKEQ. The CDR3 is made up of 14 amino acids. With V trimmed by 4 bases and J by 1 base, 4 bases remained unmatched. CDR3 residues: CASSRRQGSYEQYF. DNA of the CDR3: TGTGCCAGCAGCCGCCGACAGGGTTCCTACGAGCAGTACTTC.

V gene TRBV7-8 combines with J gene TRBJ1-4, with D unresolved. Germline-derived CDR1 and CDR2 are SGHVS and FQNEAQ. The CDR3 length is 14 residues. Trimming removed 5 bases at V and 7 bases at J, with 14 bases between. CDR3 residues: CASSRMSSGEKLFF. The CDR3 nucleotides are TGTGCCAGCAGCCGAATGAGCAGCGGTGAAAAACTGTTTTTT. The full variable domain, completed using reference TRBV7-8 and TRBJ1-4, is GAGVSQSPRYKVAKRGQDVALRCDPISGHVSLFWYQQALGQGPEFLTYFQNEAQLDKSGLPSDRFFAERPEGSVSTLKIQRTQQEDSAVYLCASSRMSSGEKLFFGSGTQLSVL.

This clone came up once. The chain carries TRBV28 and TRBJ2-1; TRBD1 matches 8 bases. CDR1 and CDR2 from the germline V gene are MDHEN and SYDVKM. The J segment lost 6 bases and the V segment lost 7 bases, leaving 8 bases of the junction unmatched. The CDR3 spans 14 residues. CDR3 residues: CASNVRQGSNEQFF. CDR3 nucleotide sequence: TGTGCCAGCAACGTACGACAGGGGAGCAATGAGCAGTTCTTC.

This chain connects TRBV5-8 to TRBJ1-5; D is possibly TRBD1 (6 bases). This CDR3 comprises 14 residues. CDR1 and CDR2 (germline): SGHTS, YDEGEE. Between the trimmed V and J ends, which lost 5 bases and 11 bases, there was a span of 20 bases. CDR3 residues: CASSRGSDPGAQHF. The DNA for the CDR3 is TGTGCCAGCAGTCGAGGATCGGACCCAGGGGCCCAGCATTTT.

The chain carries TRBV19 and TRBJ1-4; D is unresolved. The V gene's germline CDR1 is LNHDA and CDR2 SQIVND (reference sequence). The CDR3 spans 15 residues. V was clipped by 7 bases and J by 0 bases, with 12 bases between them. DNA of the CDR3: TGTGCCAGTAAATGGGCAGAGCCAACTAATGAAAAACTGTTTTTT. Translating gives CASKWAEPTNEKLFF.

This chain joins TRBV19 and TRBJ2-3, with 10 bases that match TRBD2. With 8 bases clipped from V and 0 bases from J, the junction kept 11 bases outside the gene matches. There are 17 residues in the CDR3. Germline CDR1 reads LNHDA; CDR2 reads SQIVND (reference sequence). Here the CDR3 DNA reads TGTGCCAGTCCCCCCAACGGACTAGCGGAGAGCACAGATACGCAGTATTTT. Its translation is CASPPNGLAESTDTQYF.

This rearrangement joins TRBV18 to TRBJ1-3, with no clear D. The V end was cut by 5 bases, the J end by 4 bases, with 9 bases between. Germline V gene sequence: CDR1 KGHSH, CDR2 LQKENI. The CDR3 is 13 residues long. The DNA for the CDR3 is TGTGCCAGCTCAATCTACAGCGGAAACACCATATATTTT. Protein product: CASSIYSGNTIYF.

This clone was found once. The gene calls are TRBV7-8 and TRBJ2-7; TRBD1 matches 9 bases. V trimming: 3 bases; J trimming: 5 bases; junction bases outside the gene matches: 8. Germline V CDR1 and CDR2: SGHVS, FQNEAQ. The CDR3 consists of 15 residues. The CDR3 sequence: CASSFYRDRAHEQYF. Written as DNA, the CDR3 is TGTGCCAGCAGCTTCTACCGGGACAGGGCCCACGAGCAGTACTTC.

This chain connects TRBV24-1 to TRBJ2-1; unclear D gene. Trimming cost V 2 bases and J 8 bases, with 9 bases left between them. Per germline, CDR1 KGHDR and CDR2 SFDVKD. This CDR3 has 13 residues. For the CDR3, the DNA is TGTGCCACCAGTGATTCCTCAGGATATGAGCAGTTCTTC. Amino acids: CATSDSSGYEQFF.

This chain connects TRBV23-1 to TRBJ1-1; D unclear. TRBV23-1 is marked as an open reading frame, function uncertain. V lost 0 bases to trimming and J lost 1 base, with 15 bases between them. The CDR3 consists of 17 residues. CDR3: CASSQSPSTTGNTEAFF. The CDR3 coding sequence is TGCGCCAGCAGTCAATCCCCCTCGACCACGGGGAACACTGAAGCTTTCTTT.